Presented here are 15 T cell receptor beta chains from one specimen sequenced in a study of graft-versus-host responses after intestinal transplantation. For these receptors, no antigen is known. Clones were sequenced by immunoSEQ multiplex PCR, and TCRdb holds only the in-frame ones, with some missing. The data hold tens of thousands of clones, with under 85% observed a single time. Sequenced here: unstimulated CD8+ T cells sorted from spleen or lymph node cells, sampled before intestinal transplant. These TCRs come from a human donor who received an intestinal transplant.

The rearrangement joins TRBV5-6 to TRBJ1-2; D call uncertain. CDR1 is SGHDT, CDR2 YYEEEE, per germline. The CDR3 totals 14 residues. V dropped 5 bases and J dropped 5 bases, with 16 bases sitting between them. This CDR3 is CASRAEGAGYGYTF. The CDR3 DNA reads TGTGCCAGCAGGGCCGAGGGCGCGGGGTATGGCTACACCTTC.

The chain uses TRBV11-2 and TRBJ2-1; tentatively, D is TRBD2 (6 bases). CDR3 length equals 17 residues. With 5 bases removed from V and 4 bases from J, the gap between germline ends came to 21 bases. Germline CDR1 reads SGHAT; CDR2 reads FQNNGV. The CDR3 DNA follows: TGTGCCAGCAGCCTCACCGGGGGTAGGCCCTTTTACAATGAGCAGTTCTTC. It encodes CASSLTGGRPFYNEQFF. Filled out from reference TRBV11-2 and TRBJ2-1, the complete variable domain reads EAGVAQSPRYKIIEKRQSVAFWCNPISGHATLYWYQQILGQGPKLLIQFQNNGVVDDSQLPKDRFSAERLKGVDSTLKIQPAKLEDSAVYLCASSLTGGRPFYNEQFFGPGTRLTVL.

The chain recombines TRBV15 with TRBJ2-5; D unresolved. V lost 5 bases and J lost 0, with 13 bases in between. Germline V CDR1 and CDR2: LNHNV, YYDKDF (reference sequence). The CDR3 has 15 residues. The CDR3 DNA sequence: TGTGCCACCAGCGATCGGATCCCTTACCAAGAGACCCAGTACTTC. It is translated as CATSDRIPYQETQYF.

V gene TRBV9 combines with J gene TRBJ2-7, with D perhaps assigned TRBD1 or TRBD2 (5 bases each). The V end lost 4 bases, the J end lost 3 bases, and 14 bases lay between the germline ends. Germline V gene lookup returns CDR1 SGDLS and CDR2 YYNGEE. The CDR3 totals 14 residues. CDR3 DNA sequence: TGTGCCAGCAGCCCCTCCGGGGCCTACTACGAGCAGTACTTC. Its translation is CASSPSGAYYEQYF.

The chain combines TRBV7-6 with TRBJ2-1, with 11 bases aligning to TRBD2. Germline-derived CDR1 and CDR2 are SGHVS and FNYEAQ. The CDR3 covers 17 residues. V shed 5 bases and J 1 base; nucleotides not matched to a gene: 7. The CDR3 region is CASSSISGGGSYNEQFF. In nucleotides, the CDR3 is TGTGCCAGCAGCAGTATTAGCGGGGGGGGTTCCTACAATGAGCAGTTCTTC.

The chain recombines TRBV9 with TRBJ1-1; D gene ambiguous. Germline V gene sequence: CDR1 SGDLS, CDR2 YYNGEE. Between the trimmed V and J ends, which lost 0 bases and 8 bases, there was a span of 14 bases. The CDR3 loop spans 14 amino acids. CDR3 sequence (DNA): TGTGCCAGCAGCGTAGAAGGAGGGAGGGAGGAAGCTTTCTTT. It encodes CASSVEGGREEAFF. The variable domain in full, with the rest retrieved from reference TRBV9 and TRBJ1-1, is DSGVTQTPKHLITATGQRVTLRCSPRSGDLSVYWYQQSLDQGLQFLIQYYNGEERAKGNILERFSAQQFPDLHSELNLSSLELGDSALYFCASSVEGGREEAFFGQGTRLTVV.

The chain is built from TRBV28 and TRBJ1-5; D gene uncertain. The V end was cut by 9 bases, the J end by 1 base, with 16 bases between. CDR3 length: 15 amino acids. Germline-derived CDR1 and CDR2 are MDHEN and SYDVKM. The DNA of the CDR3 is TGTGCCAGTAACGGCTGGGGTCAGAGCAATCAGCCCCAGCATTTT. It is translated as CASNGWGQSNQPQHF.

V is TRBV4-2 and J is TRBJ2-4; D is ambiguous. The CDR3 length is 18 residues. The V end lost 0 bases, the J end lost 0 bases, and 15 bases lay between the germline ends. Germline V gives CDR1 LGHNA, CDR2 YNFKEQ. CDR3 DNA: TGTGCCAGCAGCCAAGAAGGGTCACTTATACTAGCCAAAAACATTCAGTACTTC. It yields the protein CASSQEGSLILAKNIQYF.

The CDR3 spells CASSWSSYNEQFF. DNA of the CDR3: TGTGCCAGCAGCTGGAGCTCCTACAATGAGCAGTTCTTC. The chain carries TRBV7-2 and TRBJ2-1; no clear D gene. The CDR3 runs 13 residues. Germline V gene sequence: CDR1 SGHTA, CDR2 FQGNSA. Trimming shortened V by 4 bases and J by 0 bases, and 4 bases separated the two germline ends. The full variable domain, with the rest looked up from reference TRBV7-2 and TRBJ2-1, is GAGVSQSPSNKVTEKGKDVELRCDPISGHTALYWYRQSLGQGLEFLIYFQGNSAPDKSGLPSDRFSAERTGGSVSTLTIQRTQQEDSAVYLCASSWSSYNEQFFGPGTRLTVL.

The chain is built from TRBV11-2 and TRBJ2-7; no firm D call. CDR3 length equals 12 residues. CDR1 is SGHAT and CDR2 is FQNNGV in the germline V gene. With 2 bases removed from V and 5 bases from J, the gap between germline ends came to 7 bases. This CDR3 is CASSLQLNEQYF. For the CDR3, the DNA is TGTGCCAGCAGCTTACAGTTGAACGAGCAGTACTTC. The full variable domain, in which reference TRBV11-2 and TRBJ2-7 provide the parts outside the CDR3, is EAGVAQSPRYKIIEKRQSVAFWCNPISGHATLYWYQQILGQGPKLLIQFQNNGVVDDSQLPKDRFSAERLKGVDSTLKIQPAKLEDSAVYLCASSLQLNEQYFGPGTRLTVT.

The chain couples TRBV7-9 to TRBJ2-7, with a possible D match to TRBD2 (7 bases). V was cut by 5 bases and J by 3 bases, with 20 bases left in between. This CDR3 is 16 amino acids long. In germline, CDR1 is SEHNR, CDR2 FQNEAQ (reference sequence). CDR3 coding DNA: TGTGCCAGCAGCCATATAGGGGGGGGACCCGACTACGAGCAGTACTTC. It is translated as CASSHIGGGPDYEQYF. The full variable domain, with the rest looked up from reference TRBV7-9 and TRBJ2-7, is DTGVSQNPRHKITKRGQNVTFRCDPISEHNRLYWYRQTLGQGPEFLTYFQNEAQLEKSRLLSDRFSAERPKGSFSTLEIQRTEQGDSAMYLCASSHIGGGPDYEQYFGPGTRLTVT.

A single count supports this clone. The chain combines TRBV4-1 with TRBJ2-7; D remains unclear. The CDR3 totals 11 residues. Per germline, CDR1 MGHRA and CDR2 YSYEKL. Trimming shortened V by 1 base and J by 7 bases, and 5 bases separated the two germline ends. CDR3 protein: CASSQGREQYF. The CDR3 nucleotides are TGCGCCAGCAGCCAAGGAAGGGAGCAGTACTTC.

The sample holds one count of this clone. The V gene is TRBV6-6, the J gene TRBJ2-1, with TRBD2 matching over 14 bases. Germline lookup yields CDR1 MNHNY and CDR2 SVGAGI (reference sequence). The CDR3 is made up of 15 amino acids. The trim removed 6 bases at V and 8 bases at J, leaving 6 bases unmatched. CDR3 in amino acids: CASRRGLAGGDEQFF. The CDR3 nucleotides are TGTGCCAGCAGACGAGGACTAGCGGGAGGCGATGAGCAGTTCTTC.

J is TRBJ1-6 and V is TRBV13; possibly TRBD1 for D (6 bases). CDR1 and CDR2 from the germline V gene are PRHDT and FYEKMQ (reference sequence). The CDR3 sequence is 16 residues long. V was shortened by 6 bases and J by 0 bases, with 12 bases between the two germline ends. CDR3: CASSPTGSSYNSPLHF. CDR3 bases: TGTGCCAGCAGTCCGACAGGAAGCTCCTATAATTCACCCCTCCACTTT.

This clone appeared a few times. The V and J genes are TRBV6-5 and TRBJ1-1; the D gene is possibly TRBD1 (6 bases). CDR1 MNHEY and CDR2 SVGAGI come from the germline V gene. This CDR3 spans 15 amino acids. V lost 5 bases and J 4 bases, leaving 17 bases between the germline ends. The CDR3 is CASSPFRGQFTEAFF. CDR3 bases: TGTGCCAGCAGTCCCTTTCGAGGACAGTTCACTGAAGCTTTCTTT.